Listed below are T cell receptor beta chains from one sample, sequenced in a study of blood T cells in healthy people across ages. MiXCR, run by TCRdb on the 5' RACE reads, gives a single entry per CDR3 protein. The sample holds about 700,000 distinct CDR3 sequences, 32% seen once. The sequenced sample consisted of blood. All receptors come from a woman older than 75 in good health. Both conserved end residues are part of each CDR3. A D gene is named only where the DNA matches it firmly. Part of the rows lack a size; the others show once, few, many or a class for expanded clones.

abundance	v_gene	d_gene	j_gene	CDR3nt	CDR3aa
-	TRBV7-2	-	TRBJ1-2	TGTGCCAGCAGCTTTGAGACGGTCTATGGCTACACCTTC	CASSFETVYGYTF
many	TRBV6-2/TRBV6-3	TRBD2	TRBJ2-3	TGTGCCAGCAGTTGGCGACTAGCGGGGTTTGGCACAGATACGCAGTATTTT	CASSWRLAGFGTDTQYF
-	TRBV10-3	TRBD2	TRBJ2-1	TGTGCCATCACCCAGGGACTAGCGGGAGCGAATGAGCAGTTCTTC	CAITQGLAGANEQFF
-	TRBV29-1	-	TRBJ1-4	-	CSVVGQGNEKRFF
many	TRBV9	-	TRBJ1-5	TGTGCCAGCAGCCCCCAAGGCGGCGACAATCAGCCCCAGCATTTT	CASSPQGGDNQPQHF
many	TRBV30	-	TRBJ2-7	TGTGCCTGGTCGGACATTTCCTACGAGCAGTACTTC	CAWSDISYEQYF
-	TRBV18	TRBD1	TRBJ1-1	TGTGCCAGCTCACCAACGGACAGGGGGTGGACTGAAGCTTTCTTT	CASSPTDRGWTEAFF
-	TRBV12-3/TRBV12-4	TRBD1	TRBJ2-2	TGTGCCAGCAGTTTCGGACAGGCGAACACCGGGGAGCTGTTTTTT	CASSFGQANTGELFF
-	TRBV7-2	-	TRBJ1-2	TGTGCCAGCAGCTTAGTGGGAATTGGCTACACCTTC	CASSLVGIGYTF
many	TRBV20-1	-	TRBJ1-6	TGCAGTGCTGGGGGCTATAATTCACCCCTCCACTTT	CSAGGYNSPLHF
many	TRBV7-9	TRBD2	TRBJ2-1	TGTGCCAGCAGCTTAATAGCGGGGAGGCGGAATGAGCAGTTCTTC	CASSLIAGRRNEQFF
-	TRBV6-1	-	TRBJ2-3	TGTGCCGGCAGTGAAGCCAGGGGATTAGGAGATACGCAGTATTTT	CAGSEARGLGDTQYF
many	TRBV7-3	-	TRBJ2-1	TGTGCCAGCAGCTCTGGACAGAGTCCCTGGAATGAGCAGTTCTTC	CASSSGQSPWNEQFF
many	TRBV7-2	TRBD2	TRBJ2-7	TGTGCCAGCAGCTACCCGGGGGGCGAGCAGTACTTC	CASSYPGGEQYF
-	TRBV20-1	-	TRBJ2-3	TGCAGTGCCGCCCCCCTTTGGCACGATACGCAGTATTTT	CSAAPLWHDTQYF
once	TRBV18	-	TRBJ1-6	TGTGCCAGCTCACCATCCCAGAGTCGGCTAGGTTCACCCCCCCACTTT	CASSPSQSRLGSPPHF
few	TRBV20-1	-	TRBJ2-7	TGCAGTGCTAGAGCAGCCAGAGTCTACGAGCAGTACTTC	CSARAARVYEQYF
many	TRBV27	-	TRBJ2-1	TGTGCCAGCAGTTTGGGGGTATCGGGCTACAATGAGCAGTTCTTC	CASSLGVSGYNEQFF
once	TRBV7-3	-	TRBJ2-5	TGTGCCAACAGCTTGACTGGAGGGGGTGGTGAGCAGTACTTC	CANSLTGGGGEQYF
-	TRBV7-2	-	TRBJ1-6	TGTGCCAGCACCCCCAGGGTTTATAATTCACCCCTCCACTTT	CASTPRVYNSPLHF
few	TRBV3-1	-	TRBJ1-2	TGTGCCAGCAGCCCCCGTCGGGGGGCAACTATTGGCTACACCTTC	CASSPRRGATIGYTF
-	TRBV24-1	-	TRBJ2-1	TGTGCCACCAGTGAGCTTACAGGAGACAATGAGCAGTTCTTC	CATSELTGDNEQFF
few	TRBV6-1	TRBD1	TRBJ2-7	TGTGCCAGCAGTGAGATACAGGGGGCCTACGAGCAGTACTTC	CASSEIQGAYEQYF
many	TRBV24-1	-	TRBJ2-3	TGTGCCACCAGTGATTCAGGTGGCACAGATACGCAGTATTTT	CATSDSGGTDTQYF
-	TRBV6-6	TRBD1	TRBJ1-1	TGTGCCAGCAGTTACCCGGGCAGGGGGCGCACTGAAGCTTTCTTT	CASSYPGRGRTEAFF
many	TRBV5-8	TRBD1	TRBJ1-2	TGTGCCAGCAGCTTCGACAGGGGAAATCACTATGGCTACACCTTC	CASSFDRGNHYGYTF
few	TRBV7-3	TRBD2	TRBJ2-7	TGTGCCAGCAGCTTAAACCCACCTGGGGGAGCGGGGGAGTACGAGCAGTACTTC	CASSLNPPGGAGEYEQYF
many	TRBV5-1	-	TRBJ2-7	TGCGCCAGCAGCTCCAGTACCTACGAGCAGTACTTC	CASSSSTYEQYF
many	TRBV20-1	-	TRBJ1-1	TGCAGTGCCCCGTCGGAAGTCACTGAAGCTTTCTTT	CSAPSEVTEAFF
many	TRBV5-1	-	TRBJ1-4	TGCGCCAGCAGCTTGGCGGCCTCTCGAGAAAAACTGTTTTTT	CASSLAASREKLFF
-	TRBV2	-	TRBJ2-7	TGTGCCAGCAGTCTTCAGGGGCGAGAACGAGAGCAGTACTTC	CASSLQGREREQYF
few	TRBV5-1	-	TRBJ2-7	TGCGCCAGCAGCTTGGCGGGGGGGGGGACAGGGTTCGACGAGCAGTACTTC	CASSLAGGGTGFDEQYF
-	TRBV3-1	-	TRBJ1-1	TGTGCCAGCAGCCCCTCGGTTATGAACACTGAAGCTTTCTTT	CASSPSVMNTEAFF
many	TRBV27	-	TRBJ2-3	TGTGCCAGCAAAATCTATTCAGATACGCAGTATTTT	CASKIYSDTQYF
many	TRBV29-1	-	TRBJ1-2	TGCAGCGGCCTATCGGACCGTACGGGCTACACCTTC	CSGLSDRTGYTF
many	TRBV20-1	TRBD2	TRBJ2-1	TGCAGTGCTCTTTACGGGGGGAATGAGCAGTTCTTC	CSALYGGNEQFF
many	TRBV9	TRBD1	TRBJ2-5	TGTGCCAGCAGCGTAGGACAGGGAGAGGAGACCCAGTACTTC	CASSVGQGEETQYF
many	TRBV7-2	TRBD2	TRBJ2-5	TGTGCCAGCAGCTTAGACGGGGGGAGGGGAGAGACCCAGTACTTC	CASSLDGGRGETQYF
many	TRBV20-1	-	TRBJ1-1	TGCAGTGCTGACATCTTGGGACGGCCGAACACTGAAGCTTTCTTT	CSADILGRPNTEAFF
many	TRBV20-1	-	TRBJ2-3	TGCAGTGCTAGACCAGCAGGCACAGATACGCAGTATTTT	CSARPAGTDTQYF
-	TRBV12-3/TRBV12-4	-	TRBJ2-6	TGTGCCAGCAGTTTCTCTTTCTCTGGGGCCAACGTCCTGACTTTC	CASSFSFSGANVLTF
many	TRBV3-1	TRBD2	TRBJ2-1	TGTGCCAGCAGCCAAGGACTAGCGGGGCTAAATGAGCAGTTCTTC	CASSQGLAGLNEQFF
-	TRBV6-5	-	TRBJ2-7	TGTGCCAGCAGTGATAGAACCGAACGAACCTACGAGCAGTACTTC	CASSDRTERTYEQYF
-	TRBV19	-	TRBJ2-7	TGTGCCAGTATGCAGGGCAACGAGCAGTACTTC	CASMQGNEQYF
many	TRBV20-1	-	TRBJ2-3	TGCAGTGCTAGAGATAGGTGGGGGGGCACAGATACGCAGTATTTT	CSARDRWGGTDTQYF
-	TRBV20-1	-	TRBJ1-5	TGCAGTGCTAGTACCGGTGCAAATCAGCCCCAGCATTTT	CSASTGANQPQHF
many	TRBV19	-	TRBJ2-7	TGTGCCAGTGGACCCACCGGGCCCCGGGGCTCCGAGCAGTACTTC	CASGPTGPRGSEQYF
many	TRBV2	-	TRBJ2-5	TGTGCCAGCAGTGAATCTATTCCCGAGACCCAGTACTTC	CASSESIPETQYF
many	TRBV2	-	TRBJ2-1	TGTGCCAGCAGCGGGGCTCGGGGCTACAATGAGCAGTTCTTC	CASSGARGYNEQFF
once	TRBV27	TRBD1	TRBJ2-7	TGTGCCAGTTCTAATCCGGGACAGGGTACCTACGAGCAGTACTTC	CASSNPGQGTYEQYF
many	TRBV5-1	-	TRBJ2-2	TGCGCCAGCAGCCCGTCCGAGGCAGGGGTGTCCGGGGAGCTGTTTTTT	CASSPSEAGVSGELFF
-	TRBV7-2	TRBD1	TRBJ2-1	TGTGCCAACAGCTTAGACAGGGGTATGAATGAGCAGTTCTTC	CANSLDRGMNEQFF
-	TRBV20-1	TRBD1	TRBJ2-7	TGCAGTGCTAAGGTGACAGGGGGCCTTTACGAGCAGTACTTC	CSAKVTGGLYEQYF
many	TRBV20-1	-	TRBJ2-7	TGCAGTGCTAGAGATGGGGGCAGGGTAGGCTACGAGCAGTACTTC	CSARDGGRVGYEQYF
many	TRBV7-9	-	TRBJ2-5	TGTGCCAGCAGCTTCGGGGGCTCGGAGACCCAGTACTTC	CASSFGGSETQYF
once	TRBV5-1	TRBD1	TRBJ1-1	TGCGCCAGCAGACAAGGAACGACAGGGTCGGCTTTCTTT	CASRQGTTGSAFF
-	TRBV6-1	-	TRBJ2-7	TGTGCCAGCAGAGACTCCGGGACGGCGACCTACGAGCAGTACTTC	CASRDSGTATYEQYF
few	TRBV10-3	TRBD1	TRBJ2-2	TGTGCCATCAGTGAGTCGGGACAGTTCACCGGGGAGCTGTTTTTT	CAISESGQFTGELFF
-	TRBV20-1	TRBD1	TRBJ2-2	TGCAGTGCTCGGGACAGGGTATCGAACACCGGGGAGCTGTTTTTT	CSARDRVSNTGELFF
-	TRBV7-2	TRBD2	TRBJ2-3	TGTGCCAGCAGACAAACTAGCGGGGCCGGGTATACGCAGTATTTT	CASRQTSGAGYTQYF